This T cell receptor beta chain was obtained from a study of CD8 T cells in Susac syndrome. When the RNA was reverse transcribed, random hexamers were used with an input of about 0.45 to 1 ug. The authors amplified TCR beta CDR3 across 54 Vbeta and 13 Jbeta using immunoSEQ multiplex PCR. TCRdb independently ran MiXCR on the immunoSEQ multiplex PCR reads; one entry per CDR3 protein. The sample holds 100,000 to 150,000 distinct CDR3 sequences, just under 95% seen once. The sequenced sample was CD8+ T cells from PBMCs. The source of this sequence is a human donor with Susac syndrome.

CDR3 in amino acids: CSVGQGSYGYTF. For the CDR3, the DNA is TGCAGCGTTGGGCAGGGGAGCTATGGCTACACCTTC. V is TRBV29-1 and J is TRBJ1-2, with D tentatively TRBD1 (6 bases). Germline V gene sequence: CDR1 SQVTM, CDR2 ANQGSEA. V lost 4 bases and J lost 4, with 10 bases in between. This CDR3 is built from 12 residues.